The rows below give T cell receptor beta chains drawn from one sample of a study of CD8 T cells in ankylosing spondylitis. TCRdb re-called the 5' RACE reads through MiXCR, storing one row per CDR3 protein. The table lists about 310,000 distinct CDR3 sequences, about 20% of them singletons, with about 3.5% in the top ten. The sequenced sample was blood, either unsorted or a sorted T cell fraction (not recorded which). The receptors stem from a female donor with ankylosing spondylitis or in good health (not recorded which). The CDR3 runs from the conserved cysteine through the conserved F or W. D genes are given only for firm matches. Where a row states a size, it is once, few, many or the class of an expanded clone; other rows omit it.

CDR3 protein: CASRYRQKQETQYF
CDR3 DNA: TGTGCCAGCAGATACCGACAGAAGCAAGAGACCCAGTACTTC
J gene: TRBJ2-5
clone size: -
V gene: TRBV6-2/TRBV6-3
D gene: -

CDR3 protein: CASRGGTGAYEQYF
CDR3 DNA: TGTGCCAGCAGGGGTGGGACAGGGGCCTACGAGCAGTACTTC
J gene: TRBJ2-7
clone size: -
V gene: TRBV25-1
D gene: TRBD1

CDR3 protein: CASRAGTGQYEQYF
CDR3 DNA: TGTGCCAGCAGAGCCGGGACAGGGCAGTACGAGCAGTACTTC
J gene: TRBJ2-7
clone size: -
V gene: TRBV6-1
D gene: TRBD1

CDR3 protein: CASSKTSGRSPYF
CDR3 DNA: TGTGCCAGCAGTAAGACTAGCGGGAGGAGTCCGTACTTC
J gene: TRBJ2-7
clone size: -
V gene: TRBV12-3/TRBV12-4
D gene: TRBD2

CDR3 protein: CASSARTRQETQYF
CDR3 DNA: TGTGCCAGCAGCGCTAGGACTAGGCAAGAGACCCAGTACTTC
J gene: TRBJ2-5
clone size: -
V gene: TRBV12-3/TRBV12-4
D gene: TRBD2

CDR3 protein: CASSFIYGYTF
CDR3 DNA: TGTGCCAGCAGTTTTATCTATGGCTACACCTTC
J gene: TRBJ1-2
clone size: -
V gene: TRBV12-3/TRBV12-4
D gene: -

CDR3 protein: CASERGQGGYEQYF
CDR3 DNA: TGTGCCAGCGAGAGGGGACAGGGAGGCTACGAGCAGTACTTC
J gene: TRBJ2-7
clone size: few
V gene: TRBV25-1
D gene: TRBD1

CDR3 protein: CASSFPGTVTDTQYF
CDR3 DNA: TGTGCCAGCAGCTTCCCAGGGACGGTCACAGATACGCAGTATTTT
J gene: TRBJ2-3
clone size: -
V gene: TRBV7-2
D gene: -

CDR3 protein: CASRPSPNNEQFF
CDR3 DNA: TGCGCCAGCAGGCCTAGCCCAAACAATGAGCAGTTCTTC
J gene: TRBJ2-1
clone size: -
V gene: TRBV5-1
D gene: -

CDR3 protein: CASSEALFLAGVEQFF
CDR3 DNA: TGTGCCAGCAGTGAAGCGTTGTTTCTAGCGGGAGTTGAGCAGTTCTTC
J gene: TRBJ2-1
clone size: -
V gene: TRBV2
D gene: TRBD2

CDR3 protein: CASSQEGLAGTGELFF
CDR3 DNA: TGCGCCAGCAGCCAAGAAGGACTAGCGGGGACCGGGGAGCTGTTTTTT
J gene: TRBJ2-2
clone size: -
V gene: TRBV4-3
D gene: TRBD2

CDR3 protein: CASGNRGSTEAFF
CDR3 DNA: TGTGCCAGCGGAAACAGGGGGAGCACTGAAGCTTTCTTT
J gene: TRBJ1-1
clone size: -
V gene: TRBV12-3/TRBV12-4
D gene: TRBD1

CDR3 protein: CSAQYRGTGELFF
CDR3 DNA: TGCAGTGCTCAATACAGGGGCACCGGGGAGCTGTTTTTT
J gene: TRBJ2-2
clone size: few
V gene: TRBV20-1
D gene: TRBD1

CDR3 protein: CASSLDRSESNVLTF
CDR3 DNA: TGTGCCAGCAGCTTGGACAGGTCGGAGTCCAACGTCCTGACTTTC
J gene: TRBJ2-6
clone size: -
V gene: TRBV13
D gene: TRBD1

CDR3 protein: CASSLDGSGDTQYF
CDR3 DNA: TGCGCCAGCAGCTTGGACGGGAGTGGAGATACGCAGTATTTT
J gene: TRBJ2-3
clone size: -
V gene: TRBV5-1
D gene: -

CDR3 protein: CASSFDRVTGELFF
CDR3 DNA: TGTGCCAGCAGTTTCGATAGGGTAACCGGGGAGCTGTTTTTT
J gene: TRBJ2-2
clone size: -
V gene: TRBV28
D gene: -

CDR3 protein: CASSLIRRASGNPSTDTQYF
CDR3 DNA: TGTGCCAGCAGCTTAATAAGGCGGGCTAGCGGAAACCCTAGCACAGATACGCAGTATTTT
J gene: TRBJ2-3
clone size: many
V gene: TRBV7-6
D gene: TRBD2

CDR3 protein: CASGLAGLRNEQFF
CDR3 DNA: TGTGCCAGCGGACTAGCGGGACTTAGGAATGAGCAGTTCTTC
J gene: TRBJ2-1
clone size: -
V gene: TRBV6-1
D gene: TRBD2

CDR3 protein: CASGDRSIYNEQFF
CDR3 DNA: TGTGCCAGCGGGGACAGGTCAATCTACAATGAGCAGTTCTTC
J gene: TRBJ2-1
clone size: -
V gene: TRBV19
D gene: TRBD1

CDR3 protein: CASSYSALAEAFF
CDR3 DNA: TGTGCCAGCAGTTACTCCGCCTTGGCTGAAGCTTTCTTT
J gene: TRBJ1-1
clone size: -
V gene: TRBV6-6
D gene: -

CDR3 protein: CASRPSGNTIYF
CDR3 DNA: TGTGCCAGCAGACCCTCTGGAAACACCATATATTTT
J gene: TRBJ1-3
clone size: -
V gene: TRBV25-1
D gene: -

CDR3 protein: CASSLGLAPDTQYF
CDR3 DNA: TGTGCCAGCAGTTTGGGGCTAGCCCCAGATACGCAGTATTTT
J gene: TRBJ2-3
clone size: -
V gene: TRBV12-3/TRBV12-4
D gene: -

CDR3 protein: CASSASIAGEASGANVLTF
CDR3 DNA: TGTGCCAGCAGCGCCTCAATAGCGGGGGAAGCCTCTGGGGCCAACGTCCTGACTTTC
J gene: TRBJ2-6
clone size: few
V gene: TRBV9
D gene: TRBD2

CDR3 protein: CSASRGPSGGSYEQYF
CDR3 DNA: TGCAGTGCTAGTCGGGGGCCTAGCGGCGGGTCCTACGAGCAGTACTTC
J gene: TRBJ2-7
clone size: -
V gene: TRBV20-1
D gene: -

CDR3 protein: CASSWGLRGGGTQYF
CDR3 DNA: TGTGCCAGCAGCTGGGGGTTAAGGGGGGGAGGGACCCAGTACTTC
J gene: TRBJ2-5
clone size: few
V gene: TRBV6-1
D gene: -

CDR3 protein: CASSSTRVSSVNEQFF
CDR3 DNA: TGTGCCAGCAGCTCGACAAGGGTTTCTAGCGTCAATGAGCAGTTCTTC
J gene: TRBJ2-1
clone size: -
V gene: TRBV7-2
D gene: -

CDR3 protein: CASSLASPSTDTQYF
CDR3 DNA: TGTGCCAGCAGCTTAGCTTCGCCTAGCACAGATACGCAGTATTTT
J gene: TRBJ2-3
clone size: few
V gene: TRBV7-9
D gene: -

CDR3 protein: CASSENRGAYNEQFF
CDR3 DNA: TGCGCCAGCAGTGAAAACAGGGGGGCCTACAATGAGCAGTTCTTC
J gene: TRBJ2-1
clone size: -
V gene: TRBV10-1
D gene: TRBD1

CDR3 protein: CASSLVNNEQFF
CDR3 DNA: TGCGCCAGCAGCTTGGTCAACAATGAGCAGTTCTTC
J gene: TRBJ2-1
clone size: many
V gene: TRBV5-1
D gene: -

CDR3 protein: CASSPIPYEQYF
CDR3 DNA: TGTGCCAGCAGTCCTATACCCTACGAGCAGTACTTC
J gene: TRBJ2-7
clone size: many
V gene: TRBV12-3/TRBV12-4
D gene: -

CDR3 protein: CSVEQGQEQFF
CDR3 DNA: TGCAGCGTGGAACAGGGACAGGAGCAGTTCTTC
J gene: TRBJ2-1
clone size: few
V gene: TRBV29-1
D gene: TRBD1

CDR3 protein: CSARDGQREGYTDTQYF
CDR3 DNA: TGCAGTGCTAGAGATGGGCAACGGGAGGGCTACACAGATACGCAGTATTTT
J gene: TRBJ2-3
clone size: -
V gene: TRBV20-1
D gene: TRBD2

CDR3 protein: CSVVRGSGDTQYF
CDR3 DNA: TGCAGCGTTGTGAGGGGGAGTGGTGATACGCAGTATTTT
J gene: TRBJ2-3
clone size: few
V gene: TRBV29-1
D gene: -

CDR3 protein: CAIKSGTGGYEQYF
CDR3 DNA: TGTGCCATCAAATCCGGGACAGGGGGCTACGAGCAGTACTTC
J gene: TRBJ2-7
clone size: few
V gene: TRBV10-3
D gene: TRBD1

CDR3 protein: CASSLDWGETQYF
CDR3 DNA: TGTGCCAGCAGCTTAGATTGGGGGGAGACCCAGTACTTC
J gene: TRBJ2-5
clone size: -
V gene: TRBV7-6
D gene: -

CDR3 protein: CASSRSAGWETQYF
CDR3 DNA: TGCGCCAGCAGCCGATCGGCAGGGTGGGAGACCCAGTACTTC
J gene: TRBJ2-5
clone size: few
V gene: TRBV5-1
D gene: -

CDR3 protein: CASSEVRVTGELFF
CDR3 DNA: TGTGCCAGCAGTGAAGTTCGGGTAACCGGGGAGCTGTTTTTT
J gene: TRBJ2-2
clone size: -
V gene: TRBV2
D gene: -

CDR3 protein: CSADPAPRGETQYF
CDR3 DNA: TGCAGTGCCGATCCGGCTCCCAGAGGGGAGACCCAGTACTTC
J gene: TRBJ2-5
clone size: many
V gene: TRBV20-1
D gene: -

CDR3 protein: CAISEATPSTDTQYF
CDR3 DNA: TGTGCCATCAGTGAGGCCACCCCCAGCACAGATACGCAGTATTTT
J gene: TRBJ2-3
clone size: -
V gene: TRBV10-3
D gene: -

CDR3 protein: CASSLGSGGYEQYF
CDR3 DNA: TGTGCCAGCAGCTTAGGGTCGGGGGGCTACGAGCAGTACTTC
J gene: TRBJ2-7
clone size: -
V gene: TRBV7-2
D gene: TRBD2

CDR3 protein: CASSFGLAGVGGTDTQYF
CDR3 DNA: TGCGCCAGCAGCTTCGGACTAGCGGGAGTTGGAGGCACAGATACGCAGTATTTT
J gene: TRBJ2-3
clone size: many
V gene: TRBV5-1
D gene: TRBD2

CDR3 protein: CSVEVATGTEQYF
CDR3 DNA: TGCAGCGTTGAAGTTGCGACAGGGACCGAGCAGTACTTC
J gene: TRBJ2-7
clone size: many
V gene: TRBV29-1
D gene: TRBD1

CDR3 protein: CASSYFGYSNQPQHF
CDR3 DNA: TGTGCCAGCAGTTACTTCGGGTATAGCAATCAGCCCCAGCATTTT
J gene: TRBJ1-5
clone size: few
V gene: TRBV6-2/TRBV6-3
D gene: -

CDR3 protein: CASSLARRTVAQETQYF
CDR3 DNA: TGTGCCAGCAGCTTAGCGCGTAGGACGGTGGCCCAAGAGACCCAGTACTTC
J gene: TRBJ2-5
clone size: few
V gene: TRBV7-9
D gene: -

CDR3 protein: CATRATGNTEAFF
CDR3 DNA: TGTGCCACCAGAGCCACAGGGAACACTGAAGCTTTCTTT
J gene: TRBJ1-1
clone size: few
V gene: TRBV24-1
D gene: -

CDR3 protein: CASTRPSGNTIYF
CDR3 DNA: TGTGCCAGCACTCGACCCTCTGGAAACACCATATATTTT
J gene: TRBJ1-3
clone size: -
V gene: TRBV6-1
D gene: -

CDR3 protein: CASSHTSGIGRSYNEQFF
CDR3 DNA: TGCGCCAGCAGTCACACTAGCGGGATAGGGAGGTCCTACAATGAGCAGTTCTTC
J gene: TRBJ2-1
clone size: few
V gene: TRBV10-2
D gene: TRBD2

CDR3 protein: CASSYLRASGYNEQFF
CDR3 DNA: TGTGCCAGCAGCTATCTCAGGGCTAGCGGTTACAATGAGCAGTTCTTC
J gene: TRBJ2-1
clone size: -
V gene: TRBV5-4
D gene: TRBD2

CDR3 protein: CASSLDQGRTGELFF
CDR3 DNA: TGTGCCAGCAGCCTGGATCAAGGTCGCACCGGGGAGCTGTTTTTT
J gene: TRBJ2-2
clone size: many
V gene: TRBV4-2
D gene: -

CDR3 protein: CASSQHTIRGGEAFF
CDR3 DNA: TGCGCCAGCAGCCAACACACTATCAGGGGGGGAGAAGCTTTCTTT
J gene: TRBJ1-1
clone size: -
V gene: TRBV4-1
D gene: TRBD1

CDR3 protein: CSARIRGGTRETQYF
CDR3 DNA: TGCAGTGCTAGGATTCGCGGCGGGACGCGTGAGACCCAGTACTTC
J gene: TRBJ2-5
clone size: -
V gene: TRBV20-1
D gene: -